This T cell receptor beta chain comes out of a study of blood T cells in healthy people across ages. The CDR3 runs 14 residues. The V segment lost 6 bases and the J segment 4 bases; nucleotides outside the gene matches: 5. CDR1 is LGHDT and CDR2 is YNNKEL in the germline V gene (reference sequence). This clonotype was seen only once. The missing conserved phenylalanine or tryptophan at the end of this CDR3 makes a read error likely. Through a sample-barcoded 5' primer and a J-beta primer mix, a second PCR was run for roughly 6 to 12 cycles. All cDNA molecules were each tagged by a template-switch adaptor with 12 random nucleotides. TCRdb re-derived calls from the 5' RACE reads in MiXCR, one entry per CDR3 protein. The sample holds about 970,000 distinct CDR3 sequences, roughly 51% seen once.

The sequenced sample consisted of blood. The genes are TRBV3-1 and TRBJ2-1; 8 nucleotides match TRBD1. The sequence was collected from a woman in her fifties or sixties in good health. The CDR3 DNA reads as TGTGCCAGCAGGGGGACAGGTTTTTACAATGAGCAGTTCTTA. It codes for CASRGTGFYNEQFL.